The 21 T cell receptor beta chains reported below all come from one sample, sequenced in a study of blood T cell repertoires in COVID-19. The data were produced by immunoSEQ multiplex PCR, yet TCRdb's version contains in-frame clones alone and is incomplete. The sample holds about 150,000 clones, roughly 84% seen once. Sequencing input: peripheral blood. The source is a woman aged 55-75 years with COVID-19, enrolled during active disease.

This clone was counted only a few times. The chain is built from TRBV20-1 and TRBJ2-2, with 8 bases aligning to TRBD2. Germline V gene sequence: CDR1 DFQATT, CDR2 SNEGSKA (reference sequence). With 3 bases clipped from V and 3 bases from J, the junction kept 6 bases outside the gene matches. This CDR3 has 15 amino acids. The CDR3 DNA is TGCAGTGCTAGTGCGCCTAGCGGGTACACCGGGGAGCTGTTTTTT. The encoded protein is CSASAPSGYTGELFF.

J is TRBJ1-5 and V is TRBV6-2 or TRBV6-3; D is ambiguous. Per germline, CDR1 MNHEY and CDR2 SVGEGT. CDR3 size: 15 residues. V was shortened by 2 bases and J by 3 bases, with 11 bases between the two germline ends. This CDR3 is CASSYDGGFNQPQHF. Here the CDR3 DNA reads TGTGCCAGCAGTTACGACGGAGGATTCAATCAGCCCCAGCATTTT.

The J gene is TRBJ1-5, the V gene TRBV9; D unresolved. The length of the CDR3 is 13 residues. Germline CDR1 reads SGDLS; CDR2 reads YYNGEE. Trimming removed 4 bases at V and 11 bases at J, with 16 bases between. The CDR3 DNA follows: TGTGCCAGCAGCACTGACATCATGGAGGCCCAGCATTTT. Its protein is CASSTDIMEAQHF.

There are a few counts of this clone. This chain joins TRBV5-1 and TRBJ1-1; 9 nucleotides align to TRBD1. The CDR3 runs to 17 residues. Unmatched junction bases numbered 14, after V lost 3 bases and J lost 5 bases. Germline CDR1 is SGHRS and CDR2 is YFSETQ. CDR3 nucleotides: TGCGCCAGCAGCTCGGGGACAGGGATGGGTGGAAGAACTGAAGCTTTCTTT. Translating gives CASSSGTGMGGRTEAFF. Complete variable domain (other parts from reference TRBV5-1 and TRBJ1-1): KAGVTQTPRYLIKTRGQQVTLSCSPISGHRSVSWYQQTPGQGLQFLFEYFSETQRNKGNFPGRFSGRQFSNSRSEMNVSTLELGDSALYLCASSSGTGMGGRTEAFFGQGTRLTVV.

The rearrangement uses TRBV27 and TRBJ1-2, with a possible D match to TRBD1 (6 bases). In germline, CDR1 is MNHEY, CDR2 SMNVEV (reference sequence). This CDR3 is 13 amino acids long. V dropped 6 bases and J dropped 7 bases, with 15 bases sitting between them. CDR3 sequence: CASSSNRRGGYTF. As DNA, the CDR3 is TGTGCCAGCAGCTCTAATCGCAGGGGTGGCTACACCTTC.

V usage is TRBV3-1 (or the pseudogene TRBV3-2) and J usage is TRBJ1-2; D not resolved. The CDR3 contains 13 residues. Germline V gives CDR1 LGHDT, CDR2 YNNKEL (reference sequence). Trimming took 4 bases from V and 5 from J, leaving 11 bases between them. The CDR3 spells CASSPSTIYGYTF. CDR3 in DNA: TGTGCCAGCAGCCCAAGCACCATATATGGCTACACCTTC.

This clone has ten or more counts. V is TRBV7-9 and J is TRBJ2-3, with D perhaps TRBD2 (5 bases). The germline CDR1 and CDR2 sequences are SEHNR and FQNEAQ (reference sequence). The CDR3 has 12 residues. Trimming shortened V by 5 bases and J by 2 bases, and 5 bases separated the two germline ends. CDR3 region: CASSDYTDTQYF. In nucleotides, the CDR3 is TGTGCCAGCAGCGACTACACAGATACGCAGTATTTT.

The V and J genes are TRBV5-5 and TRBJ1-1; a weak D match, TRBD1 (6 bases). Between the trimmed V and J ends, which lost 2 bases and 1 base, there was a span of 15 bases. The CDR3 totals 16 residues. From germline, CDR1 is SGHKS and CDR2 YYEKEE (reference sequence). The DNA for the CDR3 is TGTGCCAGCAGCTTTTTACAGGGTGCTGGGAACACTGAAGCTTTCTTT. Encoded protein: CASSFLQGAGNTEAFF.

This clone appeared many times. The chain links TRBV4-1 to TRBJ1-2; TRBD1 aligns across 9 bases. In germline, CDR1 is MGHRA, CDR2 YSYEKL. There are 15 residues in the CDR3. The J segment lost 5 bases and the V segment lost 1 base, leaving 5 bases of the junction unmatched. This CDR3 is CASSQAGQGTYGYTF. CDR3 DNA: TGCGCCAGCAGCCAAGCGGGACAGGGCACTTATGGCTACACCTTC.

The rearrangement uses TRBV5-4 and TRBJ2-1, with 8 bases lining up with TRBD2. CDR3 size: 15 residues. V was clipped by 0 bases and J by 2 bases; unmatched bases: 1. Germline loops: CDR1 SGHNT, CDR2 YYREEE (reference sequence). The CDR3 bases are TGTGCCAGCAGCTTGGGCGGGAGGACCTACAATGAGCAGTTCTTC. Translated, it gives CASSLGGRTYNEQFF.

The count of this clone is one. V is TRBV5-4 and J is TRBJ2-3; D possibly corresponds to TRBD1 (6 bases). CDR3 length equals 14 residues. Germline V CDR1 and CDR2: SGHNT, YYREEE (reference sequence). V was pared by 4 bases and J by 5 bases, with 14 bases between. CDR3 residues: CASSPTRGIDTQYF. DNA of the CDR3: TGTGCCAGCAGCCCAACTAGGGGGATAGATACGCAGTATTTT.

About this clone: A read error is possible here, since a much larger clone lies one base away. The CDR3 sequence: CASSRTSGETQYF. CDR3 in DNA: TGTGCCAGCAGCCGGACTAGCGGAGAGACCCAGTACTTC. The genes are TRBV7-3 and TRBJ2-5; 10 bases map to TRBD2. This CDR3 has 13 residues. Trimming at V came to 5 bases and at J to 4 bases, leaving 1 base not matched to a gene. Germline assignment: CDR1 SGHTA and CDR2 FQGTGA.

J is TRBJ1-3 and V is TRBV11-2; D perhaps matches TRBD1 (6 bases). This CDR3 contains 14 residues. Trimming cost V 4 bases and J 4 bases, with 11 bases left between them. Germline loops: CDR1 SGHAT, CDR2 FQNNGV. In DNA, the CDR3 is TGTGCCAGCAGCTCTGGACAGATCGGAAACACCATATATTTT. Protein sequence: CASSSGQIGNTIYF.

The chain combines TRBV6-2 or TRBV6-3 with TRBJ2-7; D call uncertain. Germline V gene sequence: CDR1 MNHEY, CDR2 SVGEGT. The CDR3 length is 12 residues. The V end was cut by 2 bases, the J end by 5 bases, with 7 bases between. The CDR3 sequence: CASSYHRNEQYF. The CDR3 bases are TGTGCCAGCAGTTACCACAGAAACGAGCAGTACTTC.

For the CDR3, the DNA is TGTGCCAGCAGCCTCGGACAGGTTCAAACCCCCATATATTTT. It specifies CASSLGQVQTPIYF. The V and J genes are TRBV3-1 (or the pseudogene TRBV3-2) and TRBJ1-3; the match to TRBD1 covers 7 bases. The CDR3 has 14 residues. The germline CDR1 and CDR2 sequences are LGHDT and YNNKEL (reference sequence). V shed 4 bases and J 11 bases; nucleotides not matched to a gene: 11.

This clone showed up just once. The chain has TRBV2 and TRBJ2-5, with TRBD1 identical over 10 bases. The trim removed 0 bases at V and 4 bases at J, leaving 2 bases unmatched. The V gene's germline CDR1 is SNHLY and CDR2 FYNNEI. This CDR3 is 15 amino acids long. As DNA, the CDR3 is TGTGCCAGCAGTGAAGCGCGGACAGGGGGAGAGACCCAGTACTTC. As protein: CASSEARTGGETQYF.

This clone showed up just once. This chain uses TRBV19 with TRBJ1-2, with a possible D match to TRBD1 (5 bases). From germline, CDR1 is LNHDA and CDR2 SQIVND (reference sequence). The CDR3 runs to 15 residues. V was pared by 3 bases and J by 5 bases, with 16 bases between. The CDR3 region has the DNA TGTGCCAGTAGTATTAGGAAGGGAGGGGAGTATGGCTACACCTTC. Translation: CASSIRKGGEYGYTF.

The CDR3 is CASSLEQGRTDTQYF. Here the CDR3 DNA reads TGTGCCAGCAGCTTGGAACAGGGACGCACAGATACGCAGTATTTT. The chain has TRBV7-2 and TRBJ2-3; a weak D match, TRBD1 (6 bases). The length of the CDR3 is 15 residues. V was pared by 3 bases and J by 1 base, with 11 bases between. Germline lookup yields CDR1 SGHTA and CDR2 FQGNSA.

This chain joins TRBV30 and TRBJ1-2, with 7 bases fitting TRBD1. The V gene's germline CDR1 is GTSNPN and CDR2 SVGIG (reference sequence). The CDR3 has 13 residues. J lost 3 bases, V lost 7 bases, and 8 bases had no gene match. The CDR3 DNA is TGTGCCTTGACAGGGCCGAGCCACTATGGCTACACCTTC. Translated: CALTGPSHYGYTF.

Regarding this clone: Within the sample, other DNA sequences also encode this same CDR3. The gene calls are TRBV7-9 and TRBJ1-1, with D unclear. Germline V gene lookup returns CDR1 SEHNR and CDR2 FQNEAQ (reference sequence). This CDR3 region has 16 residues. V lost 1 base to trimming and J lost 1 base, with 13 bases between them. Written as DNA, the CDR3 is TGTGCCAGCAGCTTAGGGACCGGGGTAGGGAACACTGAAGCTTTCTTT. This encodes CASSLGTGVGNTEAFF.

The chain employs TRBV9 and TRBJ2-1; TRBD1 agrees at 10 bases. V trimming: 0 bases; J trimming: 8 bases; junction bases outside the gene matches: 2. There are 14 residues in the CDR3. Germline lookup yields CDR1 SGDLS and CDR2 YYNGEE. In DNA form, the CDR3 reads TGTGCCAGCAGCGTAGGGGACAGGGGCCATGAGCAGTTCTTC. Translated: CASSVGDRGHEQFF.